This T cell receptor beta chain was recorded in a study of cytomegalovirus exposure and HLA in healthy donors. PCR amplification relied on 60 Vbeta primers (plus 13 Jbeta primers). Libraries were prepared by immunoSEQ multiplex PCR; TCRdb keeps only in-frame clonotypes and omits some of them. This table has approximately 210,000 clones, 65% to 80% appearing once. Notes on this clone: A junction end diverges from the germline sequence, so it may reflect a read error.

Per germline, CDR1 SEHNR and CDR2 FQNEAQ (reference sequence). The CDR3 is 17 residues long. The TCR originated in a woman aged 40 to 50 in good health and CMV-seronegative. Sequencing was carried out using PBMCs. This chain connects TRBV7-9 to TRBJ1-5; no firm D call. In DNA, the CDR3 is TGTTCCAGCGCGGGCCAAATCGGGATTCTTGGCAATCAGCCCCAGCATTTT. Residues: CSSAGQIGILGNQPQHF.